This entry lists 12 T cell receptor beta chains sequenced from one sample in a study of blood T cell repertoires in COVID-19. Profiling relied on immunoSEQ multiplex PCR, and the TCRdb table lists in-frame clones only, not all of them. This table holds roughly 150,000 clones, about 80% found once. Material: peripheral blood. Receptor source: an elderly woman with acute or convalescent COVID-19.

The rearrangement uses TRBV29-1 and TRBJ2-7; tentative D call: TRBD1 (6 bases). V lost 8 bases to trimming and J lost 9 bases, with 17 bases between them. The germline V gene encodes CDR1 SQVTM and CDR2 ANQGSEA. This CDR3 has 11 amino acids. The CDR3 sequence is CSTWTALGQYF. In DNA, the CDR3 is TGCAGCACCTGGACAGCCCTAGGGCAGTACTTC.

This clone was seen once. The V gene is TRBV3-1 (or the pseudogene TRBV3-2), the J gene TRBJ1-2; D is unclear. V was pared by 4 bases and J by 4 bases, with 7 bases between. CDR1 is LGHDT and CDR2 is YNNKEL in the germline V gene (reference sequence). This CDR3 is built from 12 residues. In DNA form, the CDR3 reads TGTGCCAGCAGCCCGGGATCCTATGGCTACACCTTC. Protein sequence: CASSPGSYGYTF.

This chain uses TRBV28 with TRBJ1-1; D perhaps matches TRBD1 (6 bases). This CDR3 is built from 14 residues. Trimming pared 6 bases from V and 3 bases from J, leaving 14 bases between. Germline CDR1 and CDR2: MDHEN and SYDVKM. Here the CDR3 reads CASSLGRGYTEAFF. CDR3 nucleotides: TGTGCCAGCAGCCTAGGCAGGGGCTACACTGAAGCTTTCTTT.

The chain is built from TRBV5-1 and TRBJ2-7; 7 bases are a match to TRBD2. This CDR3 comprises 17 residues. J gave up 4 bases and V 4 bases, and 17 bases lay outside the gene matches. CDR1 and CDR2 from the germline V gene are SGHRS and YFSETQ. The DNA for the CDR3 is TGCGCCAGCAGCCATTCTAGCCCCGGGAGGACGTTGTACGAGCAGTACTTC. Translated, it gives CASSHSSPGRTLYEQYF.

V usage is TRBV3-1 (or the pseudogene TRBV3-2) and J usage is TRBJ2-7; 11 bases map to TRBD1. Germline values: CDR1 LGHDT, CDR2 YNNKEL (reference sequence). This CDR3 contains 16 residues. J gave up 2 bases and V 3 bases, and 6 bases lay outside the gene matches. CDR3 nucleotides: TGTGCCAGCAGCCACGCCTCGGGACAGGGGGCCTACGAGCAGTACTTC. Translation gives CASSHASGQGAYEQYF.

The CDR3 DNA reads as TGTGCCAGCAGCCCCTTGGGGGACTTTCGGAACATTCAGTACTTC. Translating it yields CASSPLGDFRNIQYF. The chain has TRBV7-9 and TRBJ2-4; possibly TRBD2 for D (6 bases). Germline V CDR1 and CDR2: SEHNR, FQNEAQ (reference sequence). The CDR3 is 15 amino acids. The V end was cut by 5 bases, the J end by 7 bases, with 18 bases between.

The genes are TRBV6-5 and TRBJ2-3, with D tentatively TRBD2 (5 bases). The CDR3 is 15 residues long. Germline-derived CDR1 and CDR2 are MNHEY and SVGAGI. V dropped 7 bases and J dropped 2 bases, with 16 bases sitting between them. This CDR3 is CASTLVREATDTQYF. CDR3 in DNA: TGTGCCAGCACTCTAGTCCGGGAAGCCACAGATACGCAGTATTTT.

This clone was seen only a few times. The chain carries TRBV9 and TRBJ2-3; 14 positions match TRBD2. This CDR3 has 21 amino acids. The germline gives CDR1 SGDLS, CDR2 YYNGEE. The V segment lost 0 bases and the J segment 2 bases; nucleotides outside the gene matches: 14. This CDR3 is CASSVEGGTSGRGLHTDTQYF. CDR3 sequence (DNA): TGTGCCAGCAGCGTAGAGGGCGGGACTAGCGGGAGAGGCCTTCACACAGATACGCAGTATTTT. Together with reference TRBV9 and TRBJ2-3, the CDR3 gives the full variable domain: DSGVTQTPKHLITATGQRVTLRCSPRSGDLSVYWYQQSLDQGLQFLIQYYNGEERAKGNILERFSAQQFPDLHSELNLSSLELGDSALYFCASSVEGGTSGRGLHTDTQYFGPGTRLTVL.

The V and J genes are TRBV9 and TRBJ2-5; 7 bases map to TRBD2. CDR1 is SGDLS, CDR2 YYNGEE, per germline. This CDR3 is built from 16 residues. V was pared by 4 bases and J by 2 bases, with 11 bases of the junction left unmatched. The CDR3 DNA sequence: TGTGCCAGCAGCCCCCCTCTTGCTAGCGGACAAGAGACCCAGTACTTC. Protein: CASSPPLASGQETQYF.

The J gene is TRBJ1-6, the V gene TRBV7-2; D unresolved. Trimming cost V 5 bases and J 5 bases, with 13 bases left between them. This CDR3 contains 15 residues. CDR1 and CDR2 from the germline V gene are SGHTA and FQGNSA. The CDR3, as DNA: TGTGCCAGCAGCCAGATGAGGGCCAATAATTCACCCCTCCACTTT. It encodes CASSQMRANNSPLHF.

Of note for this clone: At one boundary the junction diverges from the germline segment, which might be a read error. The rearrangement joins TRBV15 to TRBJ2-1, with 7 bases that match TRBD2. Per the germline V gene, CDR1 is LNHNV and CDR2 is YYDKDF (reference sequence). This CDR3 is built from 15 residues. The CDR3 coding sequence is TGTGCCACCAGCGGAGACCGGGAGGCGTACAATGAGCAGTTCTTC. It codes for CATSGDREAYNEQFF. The variable domain in full, completed from reference TRBV15 and TRBJ2-1, reads DAMVIQNPRYQVTQFGKPVTLSCSQTLNHNVMYWYQQKSSQAPKLLFHYYDKDFNNEADTPDNFQSRRPNTSFCFLDIRSPGLGDTAMYLCATSGDREAYNEQFFGPGTRLTVL.

The V gene is TRBV5-1, the J gene TRBJ2-7; D is uncertain. Trimming pared 2 bases from V and 4 bases from J, leaving 13 bases between. This CDR3 has 14 amino acids. Germline assignment: CDR1 SGHRS and CDR2 YFSETQ. The CDR3 DNA reads TGCGCCAGCAGCTTCTCAGGATTCCTTTACGAGCAGTACTTC. It codes for CASSFSGFLYEQYF. Using reference TRBV5-1 and TRBJ2-7 for the parts outside the CDR3, the full variable domain is KAGVTQTPRYLIKTRGQQVTLSCSPISGHRSVSWYQQTPGQGLQFLFEYFSETQRNKGNFPGRFSGRQFSNSRSEMNVSTLELGDSALYLCASSFSGFLYEQYFGPGTRLTVT.